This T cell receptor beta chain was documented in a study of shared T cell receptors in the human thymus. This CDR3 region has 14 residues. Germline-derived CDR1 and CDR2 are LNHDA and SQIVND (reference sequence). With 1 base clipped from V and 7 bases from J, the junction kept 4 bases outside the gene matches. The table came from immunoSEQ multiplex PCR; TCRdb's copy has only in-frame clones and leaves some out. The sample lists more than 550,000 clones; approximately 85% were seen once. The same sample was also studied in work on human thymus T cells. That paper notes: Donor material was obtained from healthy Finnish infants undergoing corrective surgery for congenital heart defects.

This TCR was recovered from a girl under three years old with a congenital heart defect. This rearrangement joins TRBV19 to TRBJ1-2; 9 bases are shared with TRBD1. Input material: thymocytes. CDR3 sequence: CASSIARTGVGYTF. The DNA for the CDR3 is TGTGCCAGTAGTATAGCTCGGACAGGGGTTGGCTACACCTTC.